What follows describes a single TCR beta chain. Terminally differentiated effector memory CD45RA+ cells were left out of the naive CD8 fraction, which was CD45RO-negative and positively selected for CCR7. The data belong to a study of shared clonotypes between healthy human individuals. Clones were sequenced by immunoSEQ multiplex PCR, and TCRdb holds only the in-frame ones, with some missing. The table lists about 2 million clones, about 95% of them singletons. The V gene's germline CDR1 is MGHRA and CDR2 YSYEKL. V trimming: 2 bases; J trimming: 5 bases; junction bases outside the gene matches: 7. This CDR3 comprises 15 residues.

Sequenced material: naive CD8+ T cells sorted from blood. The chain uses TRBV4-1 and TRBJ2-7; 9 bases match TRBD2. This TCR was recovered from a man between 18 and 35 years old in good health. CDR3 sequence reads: CASSQRAGGPNEQYF. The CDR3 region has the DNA TGCGCCAGCAGCCAACGCGCGGGAGGGCCCAACGAGCAGTACTTC.